This TCR beta chain was obtained from a study of T cells after yellow fever vaccination. For TCR, cDNA came from 5'RACE template switching, which added a universal primer site and UMIs. TCRdb fed the 5' RACE reads into MiXCR, producing one record per CDR3 protein. The table has 300,000 or so distinct CDR3 sequences, over 10% seen once. Study-level points and caveats: Peaking on day 5 versus 15, the secondary response was faster but weaker. Most clones from primary vaccination were detected again post-booster (about 95% CD4, 88% CD8). Only a minor proportion of clonotypes was detected across both CD4 and CD8 compartments.

With respect to this clonotype: The target antigen is unknown.

The sample was CD4+ T cells sorted from PBMCs, taken 45 days after the yellow fever booster vaccination. This TCR was sampled from a man aged 25-40 years who received the YFV17D yellow fever vaccine.

CDR3 sequence (DNA): TGTGCCAGCAGCTTGCTCGGGCGGCAATACAATGAGCAGTTCTTC. Encoded protein: CASSLLGRQYNEQFF. This chain uses TRBV5-5 with TRBJ2-1; D unclear. Trimming shortened V by 1 base and J by 4 bases, and 12 bases separated the two germline ends. CDR3 size: 15 residues. CDR1 SGHKS and CDR2 YYEKEE come from the germline V gene (reference sequence).